This TCR beta chain stems from a study of human T cells and chemical hapten exposure. On the study more broadly: Donors were sensitized with 2% DPC on the upper inner arm. From small differences in pooled library volume came most of the variation in per-sample TCR yields. General study findings and limits: Patch test score was positively correlated with the counts of PT1 expanded TCRs.

As for time point: patch test 1, 2 weeks after DPC sensitization. Stated treatment: therapeutic diphenylcyclopropenone sensitization with weekly scalp DPC. It was unfractionated whole blood from which total RNA was extracted. TCRdb re-called the RACE reads with MiXCR, one entry per CDR3 protein. Of about 380,000 distinct CDR3 sequences in the sample, about 4.8% were seen once. The CDR3 totals 15 residues. J lost 0 bases, V lost 3 bases, and 7 bases had no gene match. Germline CDR1 and CDR2: DFQATT and SNEGSKA (reference sequence). This clonotype turned up a few times. As yet, its antigen is unknown. The V gene is TRBV20-1, the J gene TRBJ1-1, with TRBD1 matching over 7 bases. The TCR comes from a woman between 50 and 59 years old with alopecia areata. Some clones in this sample may be carry-over from other donors' samples. The sequencing here drew on whole blood, taken in connection with sensitization to the hapten diphenylcyclopropenone (DPC). The CDR3 nucleotides read TGCAGTGCTAGCCGACAGGGCACCATGAACACTGAAGCTTTCTTT. Amino acids: CSASRQGTMNTEAFF.